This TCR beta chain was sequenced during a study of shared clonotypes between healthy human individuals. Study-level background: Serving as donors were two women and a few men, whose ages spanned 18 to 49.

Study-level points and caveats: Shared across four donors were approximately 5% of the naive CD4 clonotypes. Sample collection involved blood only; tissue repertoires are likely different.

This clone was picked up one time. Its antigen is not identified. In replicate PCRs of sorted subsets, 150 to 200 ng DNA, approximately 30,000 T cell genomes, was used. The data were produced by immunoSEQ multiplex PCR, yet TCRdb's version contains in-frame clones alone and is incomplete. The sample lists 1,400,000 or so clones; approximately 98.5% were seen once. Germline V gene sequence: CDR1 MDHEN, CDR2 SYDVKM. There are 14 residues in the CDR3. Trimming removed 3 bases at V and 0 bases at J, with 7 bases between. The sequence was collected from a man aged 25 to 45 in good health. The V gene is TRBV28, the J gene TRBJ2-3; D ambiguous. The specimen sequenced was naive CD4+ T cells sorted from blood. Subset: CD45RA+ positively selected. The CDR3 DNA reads TGTGCCAGCAGTTTTGGCTCTAGCACAGATACGCAGTATTTT. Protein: CASSFGSSTDTQYF.